One and the same sample provided the 27 T cell receptor beta chains below, sequenced in a study of T cells in narcolepsy. This table comes from immunoSEQ multiplex PCR, and its TCRdb copy is limited to in-frame clones, with some not included. The sample shows 30,000 to 40,000 clones, 82% of them seen only once. Sequenced sample: CD45RA- memory CD4+ T cells from PBMCs. The receptors were sampled from a human donor with narcolepsy.

This chain uses TRBV5-6 with TRBJ1-4; 9 nucleotides agree with TRBD1. V shed 2 bases and J 10 bases; nucleotides not matched to a gene: 6. From germline, CDR1 is SGHDT and CDR2 YYEEEE. This CDR3 is 14 amino acids long. The CDR3 spells CASSFGQGLGKLFF. CDR3 sequence (DNA): TGTGCCAGCAGCTTCGGACAGGGGCTAGGAAAACTGTTTTTT.

The CDR3 here is CTSSRTTRSQRELFF. The CDR3 nucleotides are TGCACCAGCAGCCGGACTACTAGGTCTCAACGAGAGCTGTTTTTT. V usage is TRBV1 and J usage is TRBJ2-2; TRBD2 reflects the table's D call only, with no check against the DNA. TRBV1 represents a pseudogene. The CDR3 extends over 15 amino acids.

The rearrangement joins TRBV5-4 to TRBJ2-7, with 10 bases that match TRBD1. In germline, CDR1 is SGHNT, CDR2 YYREEE (reference sequence). The V gene end was trimmed by 3 bases and the J gene end by 5 bases; junction bases not matched to a gene: 5. The CDR3 is made up of 14 amino acids. CDR3 protein: CASSSRGTGDEQYF. DNA for the CDR3: TGTGCCAGCAGCTCCCGTGGGACAGGGGACGAGCAGTACTTC.

V is TRBV5-1 and J is TRBJ2-2, with unresolved D. Germline CDR1 reads SGHRS; CDR2 reads YFSETQ. V was clipped by 0 bases and J by 4 bases, with 16 bases between them. The CDR3 is 17 amino acids. The CDR3 DNA follows: TGCGCCAGCAGCTTGGTTACGGGCCCTGGTAGCACCGGGGAGCTGTTTTTT. Protein: CASSLVTGPGSTGELFF.

This clone was seen only once. V and J are TRBV6-6 and TRBJ2-5, with 7 nucleotides matching TRBD1. Germline V gene lookup returns CDR1 MNHNY and CDR2 SVGAGI (reference sequence). V lost 0 bases and J lost 0; bases outside the gene matches: 4. The CDR3 consists of 16 residues. CDR3 nucleotide sequence: TGTGCCAGCAGTTACTCAACAGGGGCACACCAAGAGACCCAGTACTTC. Amino acid sequence: CASSYSTGAHQETQYF.

The V gene is TRBV7-9, the J gene TRBJ1-1; D is undetermined. V was trimmed by 1 base and J by 11 bases, leaving 8 bases between them. CDR3 size: 11 residues. Germline V gene sequence: CDR1 SEHNR, CDR2 FQNEAQ (reference sequence). The CDR3 region is CASSLGRVAFF. CDR3 in DNA: TGTGCCAGCAGCTTAGGAAGGGTCGCTTTCTTT.

The chain carries TRBV10-1 and TRBJ2-3; 14 bases align to TRBD2. The CDR3 sequence is 18 residues long. Trimming cost V 0 bases and J 2 bases; bases outside gene matches: 4. The germline gives CDR1 WNHNN, CDR2 SYGVQD (reference sequence). The CDR3 DNA reads TGCGCCAGCAGTGAGTCGGGGACTAGCGGGGGAGCCACAGATACGCAGTATTTT. Residues: CASSESGTSGGATDTQYF.

To note about this clone: Other DNA sequences in this specimen translate into the identical CDR3. The rearrangement joins TRBV5-1 to TRBJ1-3; no reliable D call. This CDR3 is built from 14 residues. V lost 3 bases and J lost 4, with 11 bases in between. Germline lookup yields CDR1 SGHRS and CDR2 YFSETQ. This chain's CDR3 is CASSSLSGGNTIYF. The DNA for the CDR3 is TGCGCCAGCAGCTCGCTGTCCGGAGGAAACACCATATATTTT.

The chain employs TRBV19 and TRBJ1-2; D call uncertain. V dropped 1 base and J dropped 0 bases, with 9 bases sitting between them. This CDR3 spans 15 amino acids. The germline CDR1 and CDR2 sequences are LNHDA and SQIVND (reference sequence). The CDR3: CASSIGGFSNYGYTF. The DNA of the CDR3 is TGTGCCAGTAGTATAGGCGGCTTCTCTAACTATGGCTACACCTTC.

The rearrangement joins TRBV5-6 to TRBJ2-7, with a tentative D call TRBD1 (5 bases). Germline CDR1 is SGHDT and CDR2 is YYEEEE. V was cut by 4 bases and J by 0 bases, with 14 bases left in between. CDR3 length: 15 residues. The CDR3 region is CASSALGRVSYEQYF. Written as DNA, the CDR3 is TGTGCCAGCAGCGCGCTAGGCAGGGTCTCCTACGAGCAGTACTTC.

The chain carries TRBV5-1 and TRBJ1-3, with unresolved D. The ends were cut back, 0 bases at V and 0 bases at J, with 7 bases in the middle. Germline CDR1 and CDR2: SGHRS and YFSETQ. The CDR3 loop spans 15 amino acids. CDR3 coding DNA: TGCGCCAGCAGCTTGGTCCCTTACTCTGGAAACACCATATATTTT. Protein sequence: CASSLVPYSGNTIYF.

This rearrangement joins TRBV2 to TRBJ1-1; TRBD1 matches at 8 bases. V lost 6 bases, J lost 0 bases, and 3 bases stayed unmatched. Germline CDR1 SNHLY, CDR2 FYNNEI. This CDR3 has 14 amino acids. CDR3 nucleotides: TGTGCCAGCAGCGTGGACAGGGTGAACACTGAAGCTTTCTTT. Protein: CASSVDRVNTEAFF.

The chain uses TRBV5-1 and TRBJ2-7; weak D call: TRBD2 (7 bases). CDR3 length equals 15 residues. From germline, CDR1 is SGHRS and CDR2 YFSETQ. Trimming cost V 2 bases and J 3 bases, with 15 bases left between them. The CDR3 DNA sequence: TGCGCCAGCAGCTTAGGGGGGGCCCACGGCTACGAGCAGTACTTC. Translated, it gives CASSLGGAHGYEQYF.

In its sample, this clone was seen a few times. V gene TRBV28 combines with J gene TRBJ1-2; TRBD1 aligns across 9 bases. Looked up from germline, CDR1 is MDHEN and CDR2 is SYDVKM. V shed 6 bases and J 4 bases; nucleotides not matched to a gene: 15. This CDR3 comprises 17 residues. DNA for the CDR3: TGTGCCAGCAGGACCCCCACCGGGACAGGGTTTAGCTATGGCTACACCTTC. It encodes CASRTPTGTGFSYGYTF.

The rearrangement links TRBV7-2 to TRBJ2-2; D may be TRBD2 (6 bases). There are 14 residues in the CDR3. The germline gives CDR1 SGHTA, CDR2 FQGNSA. The V end lost 5 bases, the J end lost 3 bases, and 10 bases lay between the germline ends. DNA of the CDR3: TGTGCCAGCAGCCGGAGGGTGGACACCGGGGAGCTGTTTTTT. It is translated as CASSRRVDTGELFF.

The chain carries TRBV9 and TRBJ1-1; D perhaps matches TRBD1 (5 bases). Germline V lookup: CDR1 SGDLS, CDR2 YYNGEE. V was cut by 4 bases and J by 5 bases, with 12 bases left in between. The CDR3 has 13 residues. The CDR3, as DNA: TGTGCCAGCAGCTCCCAGGGAGGAACTGAAGCTTTCTTT. This translates into CASSSQGGTEAFF.

The J gene is TRBJ2-3, the V gene TRBV30; tentatively, D is TRBD1 or TRBD2 (5 bases each). The CDR3 runs to 16 residues. Germline V gives CDR1 GTSNPN, CDR2 SVGIG (reference sequence). Trimming removed 6 bases from V and 2 bases from J, with 21 bases in between. Here the CDR3 reads CACTPSPAGTTDTQYF. CDR3 DNA sequence: TGTGCCTGTACCCCATCTCCGGCCGGGACCACAGATACGCAGTATTTT.

The gene calls are TRBV11-3 and TRBJ2-1, with 14 bases aligning to TRBD2. CDR3 length equals 15 residues. Germline values: CDR1 SGHNT, CDR2 YENEEA. Losses at the gene ends were 5 bases for V and 6 bases for J; bases not matched to a gene: 3. The CDR3 region has the DNA TGTGCCAGCAGCCCGACTAGCGGGGGGGCCAATGAGCAGTTCTTC. Protein product: CASSPTSGGANEQFF.

The CDR3 DNA follows: TGTGCCAGCAGCTTAGGGTACAACTCCTACGAGCAGTACTTC. It codes for CASSLGYNSYEQYF. The chain is built from TRBV11-1 and TRBJ2-7; D ambiguous. From germline, CDR1 is SGHAT and CDR2 FQDESV (reference sequence). The V gene lost 1 base and the J gene lost 0 bases, with 7 bases spanning the gap. This CDR3 spans 14 amino acids.

V is TRBV7-2 and J is TRBJ2-2, with unresolved D. Germline CDR1 and CDR2: SGHTA and FQGNSA. V lost 4 bases and J 6 bases, leaving 15 bases between the germline ends. This CDR3 is 15 amino acids long. The DNA for the CDR3 is TGTGCCAGCAGCTATGGTGGCGTGTGGTCCGGGGAGCTGTTTTTT. This translates into CASSYGGVWSGELFF. Filled out from reference TRBV7-2 and TRBJ2-2, the complete variable domain reads GAGVSQSPSNKVTEKGKDVELRCDPISGHTALYWYRQSLGQGLEFLIYFQGNSAPDKSGLPSDRFSAERTGGSVSTLTIQRTQQEDSAVYLCASSYGGVWSGELFFGEGSRLTVL.

V usage is TRBV7-9 and J usage is TRBJ2-5; weak D call: TRBD2 (6 bases). The CDR3 runs to 15 residues. The germline V gene has CDR1 SEHNR and CDR2 FQNEAQ (reference sequence). Trimming stripped 0 bases from V and 5 bases from J, with 13 bases between. Here the CDR3 reads CASSLAVGGRETQYF. CDR3 DNA: TGTGCCAGCAGCTTAGCCGTGGGGGGTCGGGAGACCCAGTACTTC. Filled out from reference TRBV7-9 and TRBJ2-5, the complete variable domain reads DTGVSQNPRHKITKRGQNVTFRCDPISEHNRLYWYRQTLGQGPEFLTYFQNEAQLEKSRLLSDRFSAERPKGSFSTLEIQRTEQGDSAMYLCASSLAVGGRETQYFGPGTRLLVL.

The chain recombines TRBV7-8 with TRBJ1-1; D gene uncertain. Germline values: CDR1 SGHVS, CDR2 FQNEAQ. The CDR3 length is 12 residues. V was trimmed by 2 bases and J by 2 bases, leaving 3 bases between them. CDR3 sequence (DNA): TGTGCCAGCAGCTTAAGCAACACTGAAGCTTTCTTT. Translation: CASSLSNTEAFF.

The chain has TRBV5-5 and TRBJ2-6; no clear D gene. This CDR3 is built from 16 residues. Germline values: CDR1 SGHKS, CDR2 YYEKEE (reference sequence). Trimming removed 2 bases from V and 0 bases from J, with 9 bases in between. DNA for the CDR3: TGTGCCAGCAGCTTAAGGGCCGGCTCTGGGGCCAACGTCCTGACTTTC. Translated: CASSLRAGSGANVLTF.

This clone is a singleton in its sample. V gene TRBV11-2 combines with J gene TRBJ2-2, with D tentatively TRBD1 or TRBD2 (5 bases each). The V end was cut by 5 bases, the J end by 5 bases, with 15 bases between. Germline assignment: CDR1 SGHAT and CDR2 FQNNGV. The CDR3 is 15 amino acids. The CDR3 is CASSQGVRETGELFF. CDR3 DNA: TGTGCCAGCAGCCAAGGGGTTCGGGAAACCGGGGAGCTGTTTTTT.

The chain combines TRBV28 with TRBJ2-1; 9 bases map to TRBD1. CDR3 length: 14 amino acids. Germline CDR1 reads MDHEN; CDR2 reads SYDVKM. Losses at the gene ends were 5 bases for V and 4 bases for J; bases not matched to a gene: 3. Written as DNA, the CDR3 is TGTGCCAGCAGTGGGACAGGGAGATACAATGAGCAGTTCTTC. Protein sequence: CASSGTGRYNEQFF.

This chain uses TRBV5-1 with TRBJ2-7; D remains ambiguous. Germline lookup yields CDR1 SGHRS and CDR2 YFSETQ. The CDR3 has 11 residues. V was pared by 4 bases and J by 7 bases, with 9 bases between. CDR3 loop: CASSPGEEQYF. DNA for the CDR3: TGCGCCAGCAGCCCCGGAGAGGAGCAGTACTTC.

The V gene is TRBV5-4, the J gene TRBJ2-3, with a weak D call TRBD1 (6 bases). Trimming took 3 bases from V and 1 from J, leaving 15 bases between them. CDR3 length: 16 residues. Looked up from germline, CDR1 is SGHNT and CDR2 is YYREEE (reference sequence). The CDR3 DNA sequence: TGTGCCAGCAGCTCAAATCAGGGGATTGGCACAGATACGCAGTATTTT. Amino acid sequence: CASSSNQGIGTDTQYF.